The sequence of this T cell receptor (beta chain) was determined in a study of cytomegalovirus exposure and HLA in healthy donors. PCR amplification relied on 60 Vbeta primers (plus 13 Jbeta primers). The method was immunoSEQ multiplex PCR; TCRdb's version includes in-frame clones alone and lacks a portion of them. Of more than 95,000 clones in the sample, approximately 75% are singletons; the top ten hold under 3.5%. The CDR3 is 17 residues long. The germline V gene encodes CDR1 MGHRA and CDR2 YSYEKL. V lost 0 bases, J lost 10 bases, and 11 bases stayed unmatched. The sample was PBMCs. The source of this sequence is a female donor in good health and CMV-seropositive. This chain joins TRBV4-1 and TRBJ2-1, with 11 bases fitting TRBD2. Written as DNA, the CDR3 is TGCGCCAGCAGCCAAGATATAATTAGCGGGAGGGCCAACGAGCAGTTCTTC. Protein product: CASSQDIISGRANEQFF.